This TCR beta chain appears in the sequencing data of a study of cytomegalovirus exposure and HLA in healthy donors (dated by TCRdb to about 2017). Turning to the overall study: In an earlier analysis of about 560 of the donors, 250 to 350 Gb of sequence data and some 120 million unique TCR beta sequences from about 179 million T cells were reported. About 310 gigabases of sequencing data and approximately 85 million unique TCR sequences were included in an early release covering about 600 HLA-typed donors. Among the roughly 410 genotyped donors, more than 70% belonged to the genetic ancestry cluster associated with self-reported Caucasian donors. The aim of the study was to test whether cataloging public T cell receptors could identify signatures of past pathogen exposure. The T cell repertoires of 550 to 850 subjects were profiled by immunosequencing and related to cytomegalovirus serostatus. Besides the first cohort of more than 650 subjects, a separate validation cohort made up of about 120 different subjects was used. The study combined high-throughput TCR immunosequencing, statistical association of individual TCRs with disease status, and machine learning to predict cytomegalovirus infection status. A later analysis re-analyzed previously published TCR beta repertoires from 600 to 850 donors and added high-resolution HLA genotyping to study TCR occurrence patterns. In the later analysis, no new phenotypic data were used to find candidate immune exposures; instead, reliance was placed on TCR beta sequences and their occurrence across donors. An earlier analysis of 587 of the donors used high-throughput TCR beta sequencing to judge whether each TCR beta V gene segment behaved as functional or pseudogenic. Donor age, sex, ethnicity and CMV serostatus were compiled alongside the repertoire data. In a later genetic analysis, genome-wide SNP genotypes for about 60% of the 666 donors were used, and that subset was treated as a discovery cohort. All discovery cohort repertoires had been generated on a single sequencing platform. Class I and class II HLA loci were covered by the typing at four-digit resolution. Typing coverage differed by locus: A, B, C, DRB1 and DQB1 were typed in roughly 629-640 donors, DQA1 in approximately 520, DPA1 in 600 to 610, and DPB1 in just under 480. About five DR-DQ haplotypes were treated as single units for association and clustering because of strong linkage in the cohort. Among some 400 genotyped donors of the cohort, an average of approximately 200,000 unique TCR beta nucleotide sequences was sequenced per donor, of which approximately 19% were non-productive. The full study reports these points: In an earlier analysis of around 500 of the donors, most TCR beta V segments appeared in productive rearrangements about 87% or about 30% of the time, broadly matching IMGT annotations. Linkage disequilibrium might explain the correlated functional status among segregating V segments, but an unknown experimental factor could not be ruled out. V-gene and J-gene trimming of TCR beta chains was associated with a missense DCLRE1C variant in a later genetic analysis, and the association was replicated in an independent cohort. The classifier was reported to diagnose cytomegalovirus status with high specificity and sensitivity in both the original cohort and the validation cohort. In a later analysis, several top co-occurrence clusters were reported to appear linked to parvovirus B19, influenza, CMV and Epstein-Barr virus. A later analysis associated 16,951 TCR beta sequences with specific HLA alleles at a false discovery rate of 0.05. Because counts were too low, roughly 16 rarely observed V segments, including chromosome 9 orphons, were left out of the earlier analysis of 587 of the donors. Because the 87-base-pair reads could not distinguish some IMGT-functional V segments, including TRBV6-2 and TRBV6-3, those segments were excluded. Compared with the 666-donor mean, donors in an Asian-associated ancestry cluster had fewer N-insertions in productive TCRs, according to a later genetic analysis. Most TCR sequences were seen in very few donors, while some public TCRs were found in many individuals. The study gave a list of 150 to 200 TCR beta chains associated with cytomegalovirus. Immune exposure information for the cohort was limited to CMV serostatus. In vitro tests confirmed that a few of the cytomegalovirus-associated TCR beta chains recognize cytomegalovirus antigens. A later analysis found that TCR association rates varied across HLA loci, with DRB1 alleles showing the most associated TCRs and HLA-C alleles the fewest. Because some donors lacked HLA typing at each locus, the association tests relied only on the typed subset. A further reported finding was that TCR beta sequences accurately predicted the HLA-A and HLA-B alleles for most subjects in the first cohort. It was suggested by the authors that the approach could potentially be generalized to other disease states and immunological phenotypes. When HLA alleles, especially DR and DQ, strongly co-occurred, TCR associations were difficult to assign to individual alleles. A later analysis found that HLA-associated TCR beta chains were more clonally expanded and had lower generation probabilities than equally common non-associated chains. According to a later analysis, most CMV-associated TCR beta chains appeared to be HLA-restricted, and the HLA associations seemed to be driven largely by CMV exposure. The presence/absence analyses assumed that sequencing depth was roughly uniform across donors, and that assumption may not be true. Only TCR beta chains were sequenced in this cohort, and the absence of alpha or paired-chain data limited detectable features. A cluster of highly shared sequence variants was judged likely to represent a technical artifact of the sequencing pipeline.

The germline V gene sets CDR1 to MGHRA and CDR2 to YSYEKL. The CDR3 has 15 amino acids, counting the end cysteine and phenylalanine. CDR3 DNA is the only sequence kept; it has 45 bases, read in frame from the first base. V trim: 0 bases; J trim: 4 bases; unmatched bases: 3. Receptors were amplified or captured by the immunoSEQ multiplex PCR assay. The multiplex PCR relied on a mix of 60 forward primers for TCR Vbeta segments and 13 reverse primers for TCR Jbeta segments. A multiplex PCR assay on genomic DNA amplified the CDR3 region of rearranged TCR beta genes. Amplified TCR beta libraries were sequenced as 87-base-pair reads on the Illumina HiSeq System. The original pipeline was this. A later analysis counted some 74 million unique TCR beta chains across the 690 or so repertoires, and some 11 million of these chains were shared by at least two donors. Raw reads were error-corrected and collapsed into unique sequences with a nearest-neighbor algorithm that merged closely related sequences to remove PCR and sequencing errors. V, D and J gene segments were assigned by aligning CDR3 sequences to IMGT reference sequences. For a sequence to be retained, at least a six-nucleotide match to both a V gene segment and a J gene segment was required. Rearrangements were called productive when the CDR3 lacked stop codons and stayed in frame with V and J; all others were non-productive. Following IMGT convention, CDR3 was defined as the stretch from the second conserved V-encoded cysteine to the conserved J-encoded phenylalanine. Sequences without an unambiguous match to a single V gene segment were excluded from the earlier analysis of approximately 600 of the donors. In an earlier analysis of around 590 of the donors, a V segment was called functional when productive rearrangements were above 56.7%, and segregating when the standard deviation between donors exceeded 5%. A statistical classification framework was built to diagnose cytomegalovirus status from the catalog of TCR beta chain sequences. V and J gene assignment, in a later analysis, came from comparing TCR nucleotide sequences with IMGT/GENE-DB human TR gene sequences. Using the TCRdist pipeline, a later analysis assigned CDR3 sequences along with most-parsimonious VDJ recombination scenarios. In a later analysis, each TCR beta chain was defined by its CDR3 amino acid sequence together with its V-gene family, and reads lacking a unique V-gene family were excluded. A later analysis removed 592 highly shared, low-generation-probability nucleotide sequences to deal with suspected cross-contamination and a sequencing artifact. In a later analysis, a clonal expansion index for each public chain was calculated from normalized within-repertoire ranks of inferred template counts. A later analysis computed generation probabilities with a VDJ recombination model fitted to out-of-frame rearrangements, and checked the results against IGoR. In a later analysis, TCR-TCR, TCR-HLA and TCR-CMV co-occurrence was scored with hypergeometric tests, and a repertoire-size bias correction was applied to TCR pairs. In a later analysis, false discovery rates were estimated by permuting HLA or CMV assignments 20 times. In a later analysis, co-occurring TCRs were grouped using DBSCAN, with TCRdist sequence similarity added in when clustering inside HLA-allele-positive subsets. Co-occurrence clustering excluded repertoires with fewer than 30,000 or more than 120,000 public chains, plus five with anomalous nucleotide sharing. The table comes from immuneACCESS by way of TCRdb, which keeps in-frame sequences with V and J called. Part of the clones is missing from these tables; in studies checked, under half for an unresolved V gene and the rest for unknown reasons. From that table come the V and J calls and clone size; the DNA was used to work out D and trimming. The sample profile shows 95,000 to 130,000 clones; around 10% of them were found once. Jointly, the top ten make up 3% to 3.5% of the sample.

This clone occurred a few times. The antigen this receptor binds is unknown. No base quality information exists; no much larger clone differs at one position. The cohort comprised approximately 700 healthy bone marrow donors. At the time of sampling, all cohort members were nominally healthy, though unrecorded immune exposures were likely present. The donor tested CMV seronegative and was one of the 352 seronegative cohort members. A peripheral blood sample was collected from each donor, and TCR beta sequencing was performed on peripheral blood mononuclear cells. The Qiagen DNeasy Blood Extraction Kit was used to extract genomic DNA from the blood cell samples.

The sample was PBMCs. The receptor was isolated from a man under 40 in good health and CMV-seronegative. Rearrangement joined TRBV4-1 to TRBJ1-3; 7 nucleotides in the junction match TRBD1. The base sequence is TGCGCCAGCAGCCAAGATGACAGGGCAGGAAACACCATATATTTT. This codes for CASSQDDRAGNTIYF.